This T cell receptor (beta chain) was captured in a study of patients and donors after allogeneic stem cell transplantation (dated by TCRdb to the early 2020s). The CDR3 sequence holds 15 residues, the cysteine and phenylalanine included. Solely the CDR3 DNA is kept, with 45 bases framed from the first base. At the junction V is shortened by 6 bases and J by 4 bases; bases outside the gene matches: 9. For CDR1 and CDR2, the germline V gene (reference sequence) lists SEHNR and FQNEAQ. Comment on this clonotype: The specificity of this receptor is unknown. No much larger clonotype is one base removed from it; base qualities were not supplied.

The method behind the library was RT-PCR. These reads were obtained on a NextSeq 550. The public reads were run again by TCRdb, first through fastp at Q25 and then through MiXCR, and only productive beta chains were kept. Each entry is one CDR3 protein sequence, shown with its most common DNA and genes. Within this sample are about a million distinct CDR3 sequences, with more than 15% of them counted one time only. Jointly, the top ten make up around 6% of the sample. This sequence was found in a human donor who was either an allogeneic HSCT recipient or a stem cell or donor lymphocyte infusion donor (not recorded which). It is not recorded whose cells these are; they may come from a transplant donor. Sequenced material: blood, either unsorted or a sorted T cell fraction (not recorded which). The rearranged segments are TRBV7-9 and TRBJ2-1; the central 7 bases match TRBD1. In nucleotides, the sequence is TGTGCCAGCAGGGACCGGGACAGCGGTTACAATGAGCAGTTCTTC. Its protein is CASRDRDSGYNEQFF.